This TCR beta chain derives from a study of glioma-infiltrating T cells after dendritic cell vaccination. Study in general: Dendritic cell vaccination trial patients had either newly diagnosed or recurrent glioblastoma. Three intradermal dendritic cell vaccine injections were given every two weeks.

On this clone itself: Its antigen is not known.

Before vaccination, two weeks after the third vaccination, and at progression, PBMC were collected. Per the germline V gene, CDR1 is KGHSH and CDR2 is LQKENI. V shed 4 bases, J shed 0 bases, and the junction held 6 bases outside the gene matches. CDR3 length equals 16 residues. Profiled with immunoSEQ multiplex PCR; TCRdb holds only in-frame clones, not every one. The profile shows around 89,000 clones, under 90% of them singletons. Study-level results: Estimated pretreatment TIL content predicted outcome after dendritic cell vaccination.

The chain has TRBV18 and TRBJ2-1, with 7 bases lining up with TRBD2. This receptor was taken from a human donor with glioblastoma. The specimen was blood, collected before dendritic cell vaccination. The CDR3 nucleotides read TGTGCCAGCTCACATACTAGCGCGAGCTCCTACAATGAGCAGTTCTTC. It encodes CASSHTSASSYNEQFF.